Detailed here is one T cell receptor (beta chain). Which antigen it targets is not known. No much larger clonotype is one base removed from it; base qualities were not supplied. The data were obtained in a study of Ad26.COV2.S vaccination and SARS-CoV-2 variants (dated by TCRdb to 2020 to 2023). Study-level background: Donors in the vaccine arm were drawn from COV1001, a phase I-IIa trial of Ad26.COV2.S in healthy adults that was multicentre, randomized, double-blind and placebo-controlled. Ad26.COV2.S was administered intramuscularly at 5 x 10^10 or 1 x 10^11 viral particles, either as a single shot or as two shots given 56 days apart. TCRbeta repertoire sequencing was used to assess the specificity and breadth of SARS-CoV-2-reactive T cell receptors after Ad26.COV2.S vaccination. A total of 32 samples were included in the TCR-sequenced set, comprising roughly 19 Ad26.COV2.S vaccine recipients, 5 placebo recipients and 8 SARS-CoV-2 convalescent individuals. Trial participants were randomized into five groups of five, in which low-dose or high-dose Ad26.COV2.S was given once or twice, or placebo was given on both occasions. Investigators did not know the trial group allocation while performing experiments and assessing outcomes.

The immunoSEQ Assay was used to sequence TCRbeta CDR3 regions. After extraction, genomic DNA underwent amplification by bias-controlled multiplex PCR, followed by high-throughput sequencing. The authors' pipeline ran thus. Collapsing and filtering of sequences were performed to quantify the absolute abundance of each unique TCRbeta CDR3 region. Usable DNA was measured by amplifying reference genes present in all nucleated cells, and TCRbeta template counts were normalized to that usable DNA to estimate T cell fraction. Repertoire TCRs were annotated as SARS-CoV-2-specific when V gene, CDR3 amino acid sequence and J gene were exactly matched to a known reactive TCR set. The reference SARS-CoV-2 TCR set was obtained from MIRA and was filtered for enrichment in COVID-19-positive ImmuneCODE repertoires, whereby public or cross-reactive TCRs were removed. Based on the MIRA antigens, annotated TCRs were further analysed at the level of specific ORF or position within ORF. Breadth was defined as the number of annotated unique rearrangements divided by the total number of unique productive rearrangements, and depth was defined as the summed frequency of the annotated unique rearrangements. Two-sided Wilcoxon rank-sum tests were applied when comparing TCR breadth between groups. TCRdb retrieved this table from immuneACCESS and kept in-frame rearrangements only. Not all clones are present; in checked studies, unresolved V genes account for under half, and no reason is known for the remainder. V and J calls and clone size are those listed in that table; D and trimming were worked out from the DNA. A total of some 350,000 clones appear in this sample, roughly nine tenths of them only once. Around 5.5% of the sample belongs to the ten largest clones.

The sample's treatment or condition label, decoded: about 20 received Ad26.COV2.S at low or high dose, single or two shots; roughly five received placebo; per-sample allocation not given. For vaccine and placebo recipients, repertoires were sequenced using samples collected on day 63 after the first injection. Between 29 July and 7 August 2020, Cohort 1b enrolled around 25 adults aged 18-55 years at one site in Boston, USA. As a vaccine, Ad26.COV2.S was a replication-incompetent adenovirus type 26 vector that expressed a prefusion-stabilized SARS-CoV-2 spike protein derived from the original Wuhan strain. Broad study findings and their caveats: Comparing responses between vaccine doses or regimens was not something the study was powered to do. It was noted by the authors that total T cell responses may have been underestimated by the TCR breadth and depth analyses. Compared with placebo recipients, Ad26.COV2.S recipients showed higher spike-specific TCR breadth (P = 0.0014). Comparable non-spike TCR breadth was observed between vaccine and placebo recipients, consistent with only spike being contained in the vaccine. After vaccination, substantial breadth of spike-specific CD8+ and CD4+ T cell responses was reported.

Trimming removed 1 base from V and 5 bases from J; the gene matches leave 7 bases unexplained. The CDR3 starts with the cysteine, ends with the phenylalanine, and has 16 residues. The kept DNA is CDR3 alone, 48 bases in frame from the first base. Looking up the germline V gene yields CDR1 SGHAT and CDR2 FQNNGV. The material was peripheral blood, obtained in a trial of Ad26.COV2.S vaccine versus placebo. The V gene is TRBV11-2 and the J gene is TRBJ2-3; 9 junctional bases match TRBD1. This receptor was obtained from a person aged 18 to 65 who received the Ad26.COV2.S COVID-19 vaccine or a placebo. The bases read TGTGCCAGCAGCTTAGGGGACAGGGTTCTCGGAGATACGCAGTATTTT. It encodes CASSLGDRVLGDTQYF. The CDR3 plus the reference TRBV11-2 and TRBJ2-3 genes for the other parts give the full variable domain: EAGVAQSPRYKIIEKRQSVAFWCNPISGHATLYWYQQILGQGPKLLIQFQNNGVVDDSQLPKDRFSAERLKGVDSTLKIQPAKLEDSAVYLCASSLGDRVLGDTQYFGPGTRLTVL.